Given below is one TCR beta chain in context. These data come from a study of control samples from healthy donors and cancer patients. The protocol was immunoSEQ multiplex PCR, while the TCRdb copy is restricted to in-frame clones and leaves out a portion. The table has roughly 52,000 clones, roughly 96% seen once. This CDR3 has 14 residues. The junction had 9 bases not matched to a gene; V was cut back by 6 bases and J by 10 bases. CDR1 is MDHEN and CDR2 is SYDVKM in the germline V gene. The rearrangement joins TRBV28 to TRBJ2-1; TRBD2 agrees at 10 bases. The sequencing input was blood. This sequence originates from a man aged 30 to 45 in good health. The CDR3 nucleotides are TGTGCCAGCAGGCTAGCGGGAGTGGTTCTCGAGCAGTTCTTC. Translation: CASRLAGVVLEQFF.